The present entry profiles one T cell receptor beta chain with its context. In the source study's methods: By means of reference gene primer amplification, nucleated cell counts were estimated. Libraries were prepared by immunoSEQ multiplex PCR; TCRdb keeps only in-frame clonotypes and omits some of them. The D gene and trimming were derived from the DNA, and the V and J assignments and clone size from that table. The sample has about 140,000 clones, roughly three quarters seen once. The data stem from a study of blood T cell repertoires in COVID-19. Background on the study: PBMCs, B-cell-depleted T cells, or T cells were the source of the cDNA or gDNA that made up the material.

Sequenced material: peripheral blood. The source of this sequence is a woman between 55 and 75 years old with acute or convalescent COVID-19.

CDR3 DNA sequence: TGTGCCAGCAGTCCGGGACAGTTCTACGAGCAGTACTTC. Encoded protein: CASSPGQFYEQYF. V and J are TRBV12-3 or TRBV12-4 and TRBJ2-7; 7 bases line up with TRBD1. V dropped 5 bases and J dropped 3; count of bases not matched to a gene: 4. The CDR3 extends over 13 amino acids.